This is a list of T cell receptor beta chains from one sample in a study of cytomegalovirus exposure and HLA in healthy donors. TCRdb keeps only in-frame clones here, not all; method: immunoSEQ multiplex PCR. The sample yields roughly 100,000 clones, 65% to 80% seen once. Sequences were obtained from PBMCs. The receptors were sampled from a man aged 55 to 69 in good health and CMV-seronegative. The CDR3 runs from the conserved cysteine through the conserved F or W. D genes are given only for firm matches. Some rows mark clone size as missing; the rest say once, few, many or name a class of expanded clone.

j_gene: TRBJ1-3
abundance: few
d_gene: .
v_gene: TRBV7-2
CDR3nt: TGTGCCAGCAGCTTAGTATGGAGGCCCTCTAACACCATATATTTT
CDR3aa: CASSLVWRPSNTIYF

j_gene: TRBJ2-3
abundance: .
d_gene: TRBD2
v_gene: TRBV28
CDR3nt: TGTGCCAGCAGGCTAGCGGGGGGGCTTACGCAGTATTTT
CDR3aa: CASRLAGGLTQYF

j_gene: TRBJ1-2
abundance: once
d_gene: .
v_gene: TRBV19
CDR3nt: TGTGCCAGTAGCCACAAGCAACAGGGCGCTAACTATGGCTACACCTTC
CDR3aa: CASSHKQQGANYGYTF

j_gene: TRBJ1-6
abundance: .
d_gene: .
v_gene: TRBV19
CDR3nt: TGTGCCAGTAGTATTATGCCGACAGATAATTCACCCCTCCACTTT
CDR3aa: CASSIMPTDNSPLHF

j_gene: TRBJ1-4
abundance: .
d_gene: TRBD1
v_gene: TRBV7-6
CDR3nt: TGTGCCAGCAGCTTAGGGGGCTACGAAACAGGGGGAAAACGGGAAAAACTGTTTTTT
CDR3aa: CASSLGGYETGGKREKLFF

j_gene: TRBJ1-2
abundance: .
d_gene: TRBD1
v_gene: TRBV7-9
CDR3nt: TGTGCCAGCAGCTCCCTTGGACAGGGGAGATATGGCTACACCTTC
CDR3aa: CASSSLGQGRYGYTF

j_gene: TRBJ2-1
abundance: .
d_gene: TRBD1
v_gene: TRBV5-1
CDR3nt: TGCGCCAGCAGCTCGGAGGGACAGGGATGGAATGAGCAGTTCTTC
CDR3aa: CASSSEGQGWNEQFF

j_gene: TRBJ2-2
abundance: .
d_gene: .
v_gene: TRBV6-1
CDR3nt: TGTGCCAGCAGTGCGGAGGTGCAGCCCACCGGGGAGCTGTTTTTT
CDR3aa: CASSAEVQPTGELFF

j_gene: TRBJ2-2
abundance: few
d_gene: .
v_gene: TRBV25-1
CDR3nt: TGTGCCAGCAGTGAAGTTGGGAGTAGCACGAACACCGGGGAGCTGTTTTTT
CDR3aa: CASSEVGSSTNTGELFF

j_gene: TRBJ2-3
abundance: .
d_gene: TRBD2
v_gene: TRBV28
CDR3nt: TGTGCCAGCAGTTTATGGGCGGGGGGGGCAGATACGCAGTATTTT
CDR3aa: CASSLWAGGADTQYF

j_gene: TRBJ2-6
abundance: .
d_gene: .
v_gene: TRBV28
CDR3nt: TGTGCCAGCATGGGCCCCCTGGCCAACGTCCTGACTTTC
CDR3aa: CASMGPLANVLTF

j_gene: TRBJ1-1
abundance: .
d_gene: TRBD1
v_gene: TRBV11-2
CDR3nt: TGTGCCAGCAGCTCTTCAGGGGGCTTTAGTGAAGCTTTCTTT
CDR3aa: CASSSSGGFSEAFF

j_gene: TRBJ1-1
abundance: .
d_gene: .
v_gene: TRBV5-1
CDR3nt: TGCGCCAGCAGCTTGGAAGGGGCGGACACTGAAGCTTTCTTT
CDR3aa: CASSLEGADTEAFF

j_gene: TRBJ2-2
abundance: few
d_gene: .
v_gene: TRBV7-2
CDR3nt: TGTGCCAGCAGTCATCCAGGAATTTACACCGGGGAGCTGTTTTTT
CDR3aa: CASSHPGIYTGELFF

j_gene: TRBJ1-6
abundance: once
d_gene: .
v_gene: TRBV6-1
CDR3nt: TGTGCCAGCAGTGGTCGTAATTCACCCCTCCACTTT
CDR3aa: CASSGRNSPLHF

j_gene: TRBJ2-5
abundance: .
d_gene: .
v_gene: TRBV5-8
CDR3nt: TGTGCCAGCAGCTTCAAGGGGGAAGAGACCCAGTACTTC
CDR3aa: CASSFKGEETQYF

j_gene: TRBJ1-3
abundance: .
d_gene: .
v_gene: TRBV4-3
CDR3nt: TGCGCCAGCAGCCAAGATTGGGCAAAGGTTCGGGGAAACACCATATATTTT
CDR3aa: CASSQDWAKVRGNTIYF

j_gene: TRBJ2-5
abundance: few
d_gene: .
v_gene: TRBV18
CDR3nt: TGTGCCAGCTCACCCGGGCAGGGAGAGACCCAGTACTTC
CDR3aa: CASSPGQGETQYF

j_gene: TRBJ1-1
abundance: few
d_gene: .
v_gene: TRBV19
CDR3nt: TGTGCCAGTAAGGGCAGGGCCACTGAAGCTTTCTTT
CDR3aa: CASKGRATEAFF

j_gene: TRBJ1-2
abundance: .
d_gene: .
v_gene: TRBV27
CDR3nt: TGTGCCAGCAGTTCCAGGGGCCTAGCTAACTATGGCTACACCTTC
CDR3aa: CASSSRGLANYGYTF

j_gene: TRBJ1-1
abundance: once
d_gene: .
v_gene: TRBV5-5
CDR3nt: TGTGCCAGCAGCTCCCAGGGGTTCGTGAACACTGAAGCTTTCTTT
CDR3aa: CASSSQGFVNTEAFF

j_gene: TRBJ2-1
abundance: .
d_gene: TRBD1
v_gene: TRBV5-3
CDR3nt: TGTGCCAGAACATCCGGGACAGGGGTCCGAAATGAGCAGTTCTTC
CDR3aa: CARTSGTGVRNEQFF

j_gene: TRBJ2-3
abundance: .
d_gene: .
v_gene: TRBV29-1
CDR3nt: TGCAGCGTTGATTCGGGCACAGATACGCAGTATTTT
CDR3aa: CSVDSGTDTQYF

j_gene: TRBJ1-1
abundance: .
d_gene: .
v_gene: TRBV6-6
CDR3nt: TGTGCCAGCAGCCTGGACAGCTACAATGAAGCTTTCTTT
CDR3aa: CASSLDSYNEAFF

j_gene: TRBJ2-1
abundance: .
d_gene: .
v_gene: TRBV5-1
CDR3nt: TGCGCCAGCAGCTTACAGGGTAGGGACAATGAGCAGTTCTTC
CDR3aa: CASSLQGRDNEQFF

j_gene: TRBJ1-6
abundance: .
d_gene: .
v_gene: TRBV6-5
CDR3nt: TGTGCCAGCAGTACGCCGCGCGGGGGTAATTCACCCCTCCACTTT
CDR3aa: CASSTPRGGNSPLHF

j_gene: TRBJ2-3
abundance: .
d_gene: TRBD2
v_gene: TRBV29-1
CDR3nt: TGCAGCGTTGGGCGGACGGGAGGCGGCACAGATACGCAGTATTTT
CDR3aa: CSVGRTGGGTDTQYF

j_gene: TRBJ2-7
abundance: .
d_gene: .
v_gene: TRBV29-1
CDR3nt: TGCGGCGTTCGAGGGTCCTACGAGCAGTACTTC
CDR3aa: CGVRGSYEQYF

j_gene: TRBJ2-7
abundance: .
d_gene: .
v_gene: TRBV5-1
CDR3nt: TGCGCCAGCAGCTTGAAGGACAGATACGAGCAGTACTTC
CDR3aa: CASSLKDRYEQYF

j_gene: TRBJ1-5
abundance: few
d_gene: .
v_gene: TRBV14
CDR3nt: TGTGCCAGCAGCCAAGATCTCGGTCAGCCCCAGCATTTT
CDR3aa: CASSQDLGQPQHF

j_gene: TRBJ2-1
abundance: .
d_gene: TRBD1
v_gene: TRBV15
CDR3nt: TGTGCCACCAGCAGAGGGCAGGGGGCAGCCTACAATGAGCAGTTCTTC
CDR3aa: CATSRGQGAAYNEQFF

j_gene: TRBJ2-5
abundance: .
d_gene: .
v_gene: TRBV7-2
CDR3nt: TGTGCCAGCAGCATAAACACAGGGGCGGGGGAGACCCAGTACTTC
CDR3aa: CASSINTGAGETQYF

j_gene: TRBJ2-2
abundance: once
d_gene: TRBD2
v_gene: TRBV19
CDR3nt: TGTGCCAGCCAACTAGCGCCAGACACCGGGGAGCTGTTTTTT
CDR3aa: CASQLAPDTGELFF

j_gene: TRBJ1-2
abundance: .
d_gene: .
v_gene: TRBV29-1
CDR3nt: TGCAGCGTGGAAGAGTATGATGACTACTCCTTC
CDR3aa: CSVEEYDDYSF

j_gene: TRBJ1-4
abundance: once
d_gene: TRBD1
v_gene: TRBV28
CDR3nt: TGTGCCAGCAGTTCTCCAGGGGGCGGAAAGGCAGGAGTAGAAAAACTGTTTTTT
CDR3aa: CASSSPGGGKAGVEKLFF

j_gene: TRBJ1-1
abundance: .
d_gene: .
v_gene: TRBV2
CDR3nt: TGTGCCAGCATGGCAGGGACTGAAGCTTTCTTT
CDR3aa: CASMAGTEAFF

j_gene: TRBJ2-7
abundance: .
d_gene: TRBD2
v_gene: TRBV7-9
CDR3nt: TGTGCCAGCAGCCCTCGGGCGGGGGAGGACGAGCAGTACTTC
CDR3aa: CASSPRAGEDEQYF

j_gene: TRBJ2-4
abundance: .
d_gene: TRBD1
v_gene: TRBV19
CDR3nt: TGTGCCAGTAGCCCAATTGACAGGGGTGAGACCAAAAACATTCAGTACTTC
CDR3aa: CASSPIDRGETKNIQYF

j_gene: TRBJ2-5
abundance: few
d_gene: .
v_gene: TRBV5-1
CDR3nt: TGCGCCAGCAGCTTGTTCGGTGGTCCGCAGACCCAGTACTTC
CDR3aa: CASSLFGGPQTQYF

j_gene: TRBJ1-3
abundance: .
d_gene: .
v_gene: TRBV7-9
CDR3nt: TGTGCCAGCAGCTTTGTGCTCCCAGGTGCAGGAAACACCATATATTTT
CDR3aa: CASSFVLPGAGNTIYF

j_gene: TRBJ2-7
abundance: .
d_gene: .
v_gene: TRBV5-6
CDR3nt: TGTGCCAGCAGACACCGCCGGGACAAGTTCTACGAGCAGTACTTC
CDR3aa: CASRHRRDKFYEQYF

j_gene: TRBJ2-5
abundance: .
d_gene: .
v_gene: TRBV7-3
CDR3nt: TGTGCCAGCAGCGCCGGCAGCGGGTCCGAGACCCAGTACTTC
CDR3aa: CASSAGSGSETQYF